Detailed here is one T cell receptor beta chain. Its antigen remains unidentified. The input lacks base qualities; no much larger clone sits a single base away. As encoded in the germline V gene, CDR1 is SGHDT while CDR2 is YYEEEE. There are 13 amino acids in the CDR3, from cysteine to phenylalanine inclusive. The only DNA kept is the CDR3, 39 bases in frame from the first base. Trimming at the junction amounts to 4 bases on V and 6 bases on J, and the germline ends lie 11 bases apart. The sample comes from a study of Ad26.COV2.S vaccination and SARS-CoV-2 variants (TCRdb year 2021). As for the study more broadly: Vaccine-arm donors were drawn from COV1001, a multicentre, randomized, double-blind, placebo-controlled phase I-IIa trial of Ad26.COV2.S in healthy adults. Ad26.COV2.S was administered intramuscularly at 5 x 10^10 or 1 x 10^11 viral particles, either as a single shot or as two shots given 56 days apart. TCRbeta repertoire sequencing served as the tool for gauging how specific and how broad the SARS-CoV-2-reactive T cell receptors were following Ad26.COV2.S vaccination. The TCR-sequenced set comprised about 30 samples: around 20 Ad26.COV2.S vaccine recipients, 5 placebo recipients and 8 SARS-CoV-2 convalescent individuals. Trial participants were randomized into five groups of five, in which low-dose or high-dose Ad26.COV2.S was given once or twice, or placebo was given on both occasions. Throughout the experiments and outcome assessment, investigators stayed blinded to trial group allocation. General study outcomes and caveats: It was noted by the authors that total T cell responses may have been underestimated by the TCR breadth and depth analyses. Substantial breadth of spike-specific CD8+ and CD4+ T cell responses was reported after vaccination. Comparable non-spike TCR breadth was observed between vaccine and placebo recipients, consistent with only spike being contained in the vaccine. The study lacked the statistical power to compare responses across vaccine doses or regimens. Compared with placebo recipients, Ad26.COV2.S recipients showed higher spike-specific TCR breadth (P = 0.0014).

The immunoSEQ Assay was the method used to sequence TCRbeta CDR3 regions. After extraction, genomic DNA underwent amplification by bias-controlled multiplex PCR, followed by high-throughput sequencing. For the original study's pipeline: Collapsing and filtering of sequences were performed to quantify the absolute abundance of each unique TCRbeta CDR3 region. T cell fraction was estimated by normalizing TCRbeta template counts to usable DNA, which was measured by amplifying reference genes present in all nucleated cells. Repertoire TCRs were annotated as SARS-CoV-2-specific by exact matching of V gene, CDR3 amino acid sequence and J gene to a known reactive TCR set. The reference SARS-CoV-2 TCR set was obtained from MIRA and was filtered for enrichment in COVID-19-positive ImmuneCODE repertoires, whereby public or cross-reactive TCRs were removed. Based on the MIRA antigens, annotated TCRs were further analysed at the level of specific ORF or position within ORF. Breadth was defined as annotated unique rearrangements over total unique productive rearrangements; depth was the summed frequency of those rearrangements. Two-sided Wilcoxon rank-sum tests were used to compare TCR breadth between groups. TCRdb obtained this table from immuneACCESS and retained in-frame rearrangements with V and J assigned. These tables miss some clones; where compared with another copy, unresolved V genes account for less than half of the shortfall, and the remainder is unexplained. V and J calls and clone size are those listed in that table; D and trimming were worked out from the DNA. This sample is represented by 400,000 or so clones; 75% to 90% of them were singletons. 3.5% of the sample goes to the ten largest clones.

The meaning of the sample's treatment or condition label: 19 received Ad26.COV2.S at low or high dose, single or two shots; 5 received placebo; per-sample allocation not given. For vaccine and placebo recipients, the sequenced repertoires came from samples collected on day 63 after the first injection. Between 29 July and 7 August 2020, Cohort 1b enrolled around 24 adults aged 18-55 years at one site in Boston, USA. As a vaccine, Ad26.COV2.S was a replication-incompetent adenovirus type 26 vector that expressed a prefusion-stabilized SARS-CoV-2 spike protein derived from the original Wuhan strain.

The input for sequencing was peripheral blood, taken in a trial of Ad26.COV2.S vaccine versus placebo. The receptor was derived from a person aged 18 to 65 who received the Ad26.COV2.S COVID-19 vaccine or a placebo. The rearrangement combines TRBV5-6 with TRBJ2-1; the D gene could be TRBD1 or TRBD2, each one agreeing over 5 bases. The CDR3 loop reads CASSAGTTNEQFF. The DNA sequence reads TGTGCCAGCAGCGCTGGGACCACCAATGAGCAGTTCTTC.